A single T cell receptor (beta chain) is shown here with its context. Its cognate antigen is unknown. The sample originates from a study of T cell responses to AZD1222 COVID-19 vaccine. Study-level background: The analysis combined second doses at about 4 or about 12 weeks. General study points: Among those given AZD1222, only 6 or 7 were seropositive at baseline. Nearly half of spike-specific TCRs reportedly target variant regions that are unmutated in the B.1.351 and B.1.1.7 variants. When two AZD1222 doses had been given, Spike-specific TCR breadth and depth rose.

Generated by immunoSEQ multiplex PCR, the TCRdb table keeps only in-frame clones and is missing some. This sample has roughly 130,000 clones, with about 85% found just once. Germline CDR1 SGDLS, CDR2 YYNGEE. V lost 0 bases and J lost 6; bases outside the gene matches: 5. The CDR3 has 15 amino acids. This sequence originates from an adult in good health. The sample here was peripheral blood, taken on day 0 of AZD1222 vaccination. V gene TRBV9 combines with J gene TRBJ2-7; 11 bases line up with TRBD1. CDR3 amino acids: CASSVDRDRGSEQYF. CDR3 in DNA: TGTGCCAGCAGCGTAGACCGGGACAGGGGGAGCGAGCAGTACTTC.